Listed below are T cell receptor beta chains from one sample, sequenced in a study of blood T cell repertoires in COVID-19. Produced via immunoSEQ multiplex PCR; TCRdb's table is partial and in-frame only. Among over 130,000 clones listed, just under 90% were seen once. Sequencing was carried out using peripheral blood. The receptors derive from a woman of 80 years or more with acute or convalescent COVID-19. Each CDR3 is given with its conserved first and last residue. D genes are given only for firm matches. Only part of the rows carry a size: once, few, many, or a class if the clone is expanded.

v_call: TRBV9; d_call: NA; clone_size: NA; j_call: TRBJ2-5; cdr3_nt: TGTGCCAGCAGCGACAGGGGGGGCCAACAAGAGACCCAGTACTTC; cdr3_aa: CASSDRGGQQETQYF
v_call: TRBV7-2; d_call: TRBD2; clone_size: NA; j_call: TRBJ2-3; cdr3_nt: TGTGCCAGCAGCTTAGGACTAGCGGGGGGCCCTAGCACAGATACGCAGTATTTT; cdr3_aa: CASSLGLAGGPSTDTQYF
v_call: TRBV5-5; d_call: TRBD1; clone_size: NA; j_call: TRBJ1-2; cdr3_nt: TGTGCCAGCAGCTTGGGTCCTGGACAGGGAGCGGATGGCTACACCTTC; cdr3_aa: CASSLGPGQGADGYTF
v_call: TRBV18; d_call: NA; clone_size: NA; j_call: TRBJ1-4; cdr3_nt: TGTGCCAGCTCACTGGACAGTAATGAAAAACTGTTTTTT; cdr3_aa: CASSLDSNEKLFF
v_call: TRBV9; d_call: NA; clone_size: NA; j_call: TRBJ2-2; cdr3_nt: TGTGCCAGCAGCGCCCATGGAGAGGTTTTCGGCACCGGGGAGCTGTTTTTT; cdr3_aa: CASSAHGEVFGTGELFF
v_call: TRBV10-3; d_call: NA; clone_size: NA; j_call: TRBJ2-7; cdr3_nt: TGTGCCATCAGGCCGGGAGACAGTGGGGCCTATAGCTCCTACGAGCAGTACTTC; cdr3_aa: CAIRPGDSGAYSSYEQYF
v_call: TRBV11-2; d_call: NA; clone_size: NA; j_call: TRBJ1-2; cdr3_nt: TGTGCCAGCAGCGCGGGACTCCTTTATGGCTACACCTTC; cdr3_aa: CASSAGLLYGYTF
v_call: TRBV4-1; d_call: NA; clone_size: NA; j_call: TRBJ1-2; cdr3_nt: TGCGCCAGCAGCCCCCGGACAGTACCTAACTATGGCTACACCTTC; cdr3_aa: CASSPRTVPNYGYTF
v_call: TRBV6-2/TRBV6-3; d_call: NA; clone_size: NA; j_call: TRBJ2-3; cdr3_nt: TGTGCCAGCAGTTACTCGAAAGGCCGAGCGGATACGCAGTATTTT; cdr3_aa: CASSYSKGRADTQYF
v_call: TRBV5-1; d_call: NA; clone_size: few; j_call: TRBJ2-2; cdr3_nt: TGCGCCAGCAGATTCAACCCAGGGGACACCGGGGAGCTGTTTTTT; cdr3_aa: CASRFNPGDTGELFF
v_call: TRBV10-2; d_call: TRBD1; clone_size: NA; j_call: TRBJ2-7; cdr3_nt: TGCGCCAGCAGTGGGACCCGACAGGGGGCCGTTAGTTACGAGCAGTACTTC; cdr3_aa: CASSGTRQGAVSYEQYF
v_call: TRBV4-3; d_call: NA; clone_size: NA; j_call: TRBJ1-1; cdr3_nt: TGCGCCAGCAGCCAAGATCCAGGGACATCTGAAGCTTTCTTT; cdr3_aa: CASSQDPGTSEAFF
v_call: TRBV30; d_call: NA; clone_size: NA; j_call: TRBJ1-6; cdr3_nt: TGTGCCGGTAACAGGGTATCGAACAATTCACCCCTCCACTTT; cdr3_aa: CAGNRVSNNSPLHF
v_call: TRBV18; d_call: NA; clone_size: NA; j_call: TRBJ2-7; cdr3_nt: TGTGCCAGCTCACTTACAGCCTACGAGCAGTACTTC; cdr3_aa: CASSLTAYEQYF
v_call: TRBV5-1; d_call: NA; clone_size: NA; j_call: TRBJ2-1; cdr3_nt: TGCGCCAGCAGCCTTTTTGGGCAGCCAGGGGTCGATGAGCAGTTCTTC; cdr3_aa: CASSLFGQPGVDEQFF
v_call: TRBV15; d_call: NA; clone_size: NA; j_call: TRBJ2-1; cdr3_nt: TGTGCCACCAGCTCGGAGGGGCGGTACTACAATGAGCAGTTCTTC; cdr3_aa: CATSSEGRYYNEQFF
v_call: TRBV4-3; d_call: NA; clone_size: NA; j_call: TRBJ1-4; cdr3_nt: TGCGCCAGCAGTCGGACGGGACACTTAAATGAAAAACTGTTTTTT; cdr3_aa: CASSRTGHLNEKLFF
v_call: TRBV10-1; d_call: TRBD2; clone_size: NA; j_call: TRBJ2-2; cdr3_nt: TGCGCCAGCACCGGCGGGGGGCCAATCACCGGGGAGCTGTTTTTT; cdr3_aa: CASTGGGPITGELFF
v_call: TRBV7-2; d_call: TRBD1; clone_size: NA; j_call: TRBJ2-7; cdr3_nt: TGTGCCAGCAGCCTGGCCCGGGACAGGAGCTCCTACGAGCAGTACTTC; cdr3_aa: CASSLARDRSSYEQYF
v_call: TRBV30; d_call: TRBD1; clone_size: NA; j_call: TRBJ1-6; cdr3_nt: TGTGCCTGGAGCCGGGACAGGGGGAATTCACCCCTCCACTTT; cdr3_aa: CAWSRDRGNSPLHF
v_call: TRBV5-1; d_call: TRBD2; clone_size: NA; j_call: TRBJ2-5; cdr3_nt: TGCGCCAGCAGCTCGCAGCCTCTAGCGGAAGAGACCCAGTACTTC; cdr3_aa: CASSSQPLAEETQYF
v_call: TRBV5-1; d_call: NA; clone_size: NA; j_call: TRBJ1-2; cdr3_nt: TGCGCCAGCAGCCCCGCTTGGAGGGGAGGGGCTGGCTACACCTTC; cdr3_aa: CASSPAWRGGAGYTF
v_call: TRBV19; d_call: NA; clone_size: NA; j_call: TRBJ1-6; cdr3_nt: TGTGCCAGCCACCGGGACACCTCCTATAATTCACCCCTCCACTTT; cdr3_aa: CASHRDTSYNSPLHF
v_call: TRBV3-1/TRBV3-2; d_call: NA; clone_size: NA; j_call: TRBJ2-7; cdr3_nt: TGTGCCAGCAGCCAAGGGGCGGGGGCTTCCTCCTACGAGCAGTACTTC; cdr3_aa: CASSQGAGASSYEQYF
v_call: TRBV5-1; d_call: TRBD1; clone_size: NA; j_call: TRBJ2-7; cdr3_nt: TGCGCCAGCAGCTTGGGGTCAACAGGGGGTTCGGGCGAGCAGTACTTC; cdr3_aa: CASSLGSTGGSGEQYF
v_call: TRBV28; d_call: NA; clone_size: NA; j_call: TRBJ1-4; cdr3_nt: TGTGCCAGCAGGGGGGAGGGTGGTGAAAAACTGTTTTTT; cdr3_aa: CASRGEGGEKLFF
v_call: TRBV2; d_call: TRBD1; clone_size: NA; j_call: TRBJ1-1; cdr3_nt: TGTGCCGGACAGGTTGAGGGGCTGTTGTCTGAAGCTTTCTTT; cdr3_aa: CAGQVEGLLSEAFF